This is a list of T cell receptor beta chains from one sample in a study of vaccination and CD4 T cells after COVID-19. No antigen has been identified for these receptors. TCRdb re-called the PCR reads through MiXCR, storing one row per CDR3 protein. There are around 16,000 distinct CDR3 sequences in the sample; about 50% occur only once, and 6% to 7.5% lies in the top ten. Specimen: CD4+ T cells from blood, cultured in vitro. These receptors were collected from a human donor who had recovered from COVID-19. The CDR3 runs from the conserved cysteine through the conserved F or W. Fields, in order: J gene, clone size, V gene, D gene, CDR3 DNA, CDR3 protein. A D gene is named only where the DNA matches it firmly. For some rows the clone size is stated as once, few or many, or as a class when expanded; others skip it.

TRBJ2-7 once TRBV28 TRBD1 TGTGCCAGCAGCGGCGGGACAGGGTCCTACGAGCAGTACTTC CASSGGTGSYEQYF
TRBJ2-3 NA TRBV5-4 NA TGTGCCAGCAGCTTGGGGCAGGGTCGCACAGATACGCAGTATTTT CASSLGQGRTDTQYF
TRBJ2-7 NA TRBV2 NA TGTGCCAGCAGCCCCCAAGCCTACGAGCAGTACTTC CASSPQAYEQYF
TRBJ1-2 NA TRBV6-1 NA TGTGCCAGCAGCCCCAGGGTGGACTATGGCTACACCTTC CASSPRVDYGYTF
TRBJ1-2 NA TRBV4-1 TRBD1 TGCGCCAGCAGCCTCCCAGGGGGAAAGGACGGCTACACCTTC CASSLPGGKDGYTF
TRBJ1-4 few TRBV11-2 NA TGTGCCAGCAGCTTTAACGGTATCTCGGAAGAAAAACTGTTTTTT CASSFNGISEEKLFF
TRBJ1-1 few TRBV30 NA TGTGCCTGGAGAAGGAAGTACACTGAAGCTTTCTTT CAWRRKYTEAFF
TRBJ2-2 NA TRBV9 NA TGTGCCAGCAGCCGGGTGACGAACACCGGGGAGCTGTTTTTT CASSRVTNTGELFF
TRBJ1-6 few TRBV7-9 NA TGTGCCAGCAGCGAAAACAGGGATTCACCCCTCCACTTT CASSENRDSPLHF
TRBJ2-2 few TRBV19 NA TGTGCCAGTAGGGACCAAGTGAACACCGGGGAGCTGTTTTTT CASRDQVNTGELFF
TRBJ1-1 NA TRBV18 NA TGTGCCAGCTCACCACCCGTTATGAGCCCTGAAGCTTTCTTT CASSPPVMSPEAFF
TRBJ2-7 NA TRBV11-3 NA TGTGCCACCACGGGTTCGAGCTCCTACGAGCAGTACTTC CATTGSSSYEQYF
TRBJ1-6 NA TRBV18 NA TGTGCCAGCTCACCACCGTTTGGAGGGGTAGGTTCACCCCTCCACTTT CASSPPFGGVGSPLHF
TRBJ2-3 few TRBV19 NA TGTGCCAGTAGTATTGGCCAAACAGATACGCAGTATTTT CASSIGQTDTQYF
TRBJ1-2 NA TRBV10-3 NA TGTGCCATCAGCGCTCTGCTAAAGGACGGTGATGGCTACACCTTC CAISALLKDGDGYTF
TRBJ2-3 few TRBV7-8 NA TGTGCCAGCAGCCCTGCGACAGGGAGGAGCACAGATACGCAGTATTTT CASSPATGRSTDTQYF
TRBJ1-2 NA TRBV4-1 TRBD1 TGCGCCAGCAGCCAAGTGCCAGGGGGCAACTATGGCTACACCTTC CASSQVPGGNYGYTF
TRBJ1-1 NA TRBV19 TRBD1 TGTGCCAGTAAGCCGACAGGGGGTTCGGCTGAAGCTTTCTTT CASKPTGGSAEAFF
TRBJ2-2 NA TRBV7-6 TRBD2 TGTGCCAGCAGCTCTCTCGGGAGGAGGGCGGGCACCGGGGAGCTGTTTTTT CASSSLGRRAGTGELFF
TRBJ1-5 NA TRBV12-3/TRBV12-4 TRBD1 TGTGCCAGCAGTCACCGTCAGGGGGGGGTTCAGCCCCAGCATTTT CASSHRQGGVQPQHF
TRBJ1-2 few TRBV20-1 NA TGCAGTGCCACGGGATCTAACTATGGCTACACCTTC CSATGSNYGYTF
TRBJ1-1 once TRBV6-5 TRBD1 TGTGCCAGCAGTTCCATCGGGACAGGGGGCACTGAAGCTTTCTTT CASSSIGTGGTEAFF
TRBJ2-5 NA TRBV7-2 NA TGTGCCAGCAGCTTGATGAACGCAGGGGTGGGCGAGACCCAGTACTTC CASSLMNAGVGETQYF
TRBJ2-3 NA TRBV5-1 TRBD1 TGCGCCAGCAGCTTGGGGTCGGACAGGGGAACGCAGTATTTT CASSLGSDRGTQYF
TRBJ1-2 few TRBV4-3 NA TGCGCCAGCAGCCAAGACAGGGAAACTAACTATGGCTACACCTTC CASSQDRETNYGYTF
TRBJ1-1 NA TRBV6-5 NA TGTGCCAGCAGTTACTCTCGGACCACTGAAGCTTTCTTT CASSYSRTTEAFF
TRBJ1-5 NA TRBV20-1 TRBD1 TGCAGTGCGTGGGACAGGGGTAGTCAGCCCCAGCATTTT CSAWDRGSQPQHF
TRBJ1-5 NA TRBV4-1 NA TGCGCCAGCAGCCAGGAAAGGGATCAGCCCCAGCATTTT CASSQERDQPQHF
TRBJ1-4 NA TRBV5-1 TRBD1 TGCGCCAGCAGCTTGTATGGGACAGACGGTGAAAAACTGTTTTTT CASSLYGTDGEKLFF
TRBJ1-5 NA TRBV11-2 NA TGTGCCAGCAGCTTAGAGGGTCAGCCCCAGCATTTT CASSLEGQPQHF
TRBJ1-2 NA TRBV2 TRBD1 TGTGCCAGCCTGCATAACCAGGGGGAAGCCTATGGCTACACCTTC CASLHNQGEAYGYTF
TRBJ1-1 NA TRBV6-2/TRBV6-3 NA TGTGCCAGCAGAACTCAAGTCGCCGACGCTGAAGCTTTCTTT CASRTQVADAEAFF
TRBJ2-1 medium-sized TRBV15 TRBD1 TGTGCCACCAGCAGAGATGGGGGAAGCGGGACAGGGGTTGAGCAGTTCTTC CATSRDGGSGTGVEQFF
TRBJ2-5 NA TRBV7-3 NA TGTGCCAGCAGCGCGGGGGCCCCGGGTACCCAGTACTTC CASSAGAPGTQYF
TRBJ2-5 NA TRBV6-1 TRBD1 TGTGCCAGTCGGACAGGGGTCGAGACCCAGTACTTC CASRTGVETQYF
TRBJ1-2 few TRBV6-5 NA TGTGCCAGCAGTTACTCGTTCGGCGGCAGCCTGTATGGCTACACCTTC CASSYSFGGSLYGYTF
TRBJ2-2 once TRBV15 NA TGTGCCACCAGCAGAGTCAGCGCGAACACCGGGGAGCTGTTTTTT CATSRVSANTGELFF
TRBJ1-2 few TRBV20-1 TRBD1 TGCAGTGCTAGATCCCCCTACCAGGGGGGTGGCTACACCTTC CSARSPYQGGGYTF
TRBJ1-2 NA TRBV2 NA TGTGCCAGCAGTGAATGGGAATCGGGTGGCTACACCTTC CASSEWESGGYTF
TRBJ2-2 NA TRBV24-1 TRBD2 TGTGCCACCAGTGATCCAGCAGGGACTAGAATCGGGGAGCTGTTTTTT CATSDPAGTRIGELFF
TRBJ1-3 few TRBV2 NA TGTGCCAGCAGACCCCAGGGCCCTGGAAACACCATATATTTT CASRPQGPGNTIYF
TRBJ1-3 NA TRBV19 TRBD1 TGTGCCAGTAGAACAGGGGCCTCTGGAAACACCATATATTTT CASRTGASGNTIYF
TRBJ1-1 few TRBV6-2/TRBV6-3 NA TGTGCCAGCAGTTACGGTAGGAGTGGCTACACTGAAGCTTTCTTT CASSYGRSGYTEAFF
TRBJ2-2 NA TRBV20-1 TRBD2 TGCAGTGCAGAGAACAGACTAGCGAATCCCGGGGAGCTGTTTTTT CSAENRLANPGELFF
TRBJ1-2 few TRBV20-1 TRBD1 TGCAGCACCGACAGGGTTACCAACTATGGCTACACCTTC CSTDRVTNYGYTF
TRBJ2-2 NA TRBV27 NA TGTGCCAGCAGTGACAGGTTTAACACCGGGGAGCTGTTTTTT CASSDRFNTGELFF
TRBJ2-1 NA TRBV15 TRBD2 TGTGCCACCAGCATGGGGCCTAGCGGGAGAATTGAGCAGTTCTTC CATSMGPSGRIEQFF
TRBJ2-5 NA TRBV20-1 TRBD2 TGCAGTGCTCAGGCGGGAGGGCCGAAGACCCAGTACTTC CSAQAGGPKTQYF
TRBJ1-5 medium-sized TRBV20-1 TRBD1 TGCAGTGCTAGAGTGGCCGGACAGGGGGTTTTTCAGCCCCAGCATTTT CSARVAGQGVFQPQHF